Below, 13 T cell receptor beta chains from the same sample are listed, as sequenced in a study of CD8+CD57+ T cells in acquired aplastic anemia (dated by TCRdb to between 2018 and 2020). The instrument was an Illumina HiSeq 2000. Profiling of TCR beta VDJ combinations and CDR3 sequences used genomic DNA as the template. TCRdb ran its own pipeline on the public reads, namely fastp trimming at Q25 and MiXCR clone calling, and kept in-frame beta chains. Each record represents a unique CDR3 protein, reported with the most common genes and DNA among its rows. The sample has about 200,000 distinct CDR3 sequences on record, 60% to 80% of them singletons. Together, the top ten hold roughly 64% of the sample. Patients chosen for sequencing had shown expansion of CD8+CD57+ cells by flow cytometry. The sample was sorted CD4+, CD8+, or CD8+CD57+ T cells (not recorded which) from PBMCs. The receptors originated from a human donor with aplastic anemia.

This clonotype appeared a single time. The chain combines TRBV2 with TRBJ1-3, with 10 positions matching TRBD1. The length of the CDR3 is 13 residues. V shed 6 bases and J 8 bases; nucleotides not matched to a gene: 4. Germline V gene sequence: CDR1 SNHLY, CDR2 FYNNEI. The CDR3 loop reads CASSRDRGDTIYF. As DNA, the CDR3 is TGTGCCAGCAGCCGGGACAGGGGAGACACCATATATTTT.

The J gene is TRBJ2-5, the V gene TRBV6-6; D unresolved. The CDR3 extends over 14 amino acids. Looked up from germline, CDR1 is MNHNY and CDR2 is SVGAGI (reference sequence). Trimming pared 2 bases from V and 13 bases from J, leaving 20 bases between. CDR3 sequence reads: CASSYRAIRSSLYF. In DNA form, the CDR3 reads TGTGCCAGCAGTTACCGGGCAATACGATCAAGCCTGTACTTC.

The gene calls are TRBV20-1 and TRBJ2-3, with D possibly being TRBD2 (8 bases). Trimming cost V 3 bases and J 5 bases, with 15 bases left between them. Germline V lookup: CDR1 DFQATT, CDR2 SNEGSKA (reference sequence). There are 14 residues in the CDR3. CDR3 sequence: CSASVSGTVDTQYF. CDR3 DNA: TGCAGTGCTAGTGTTAGCGGGACAGTAGATACGCAGTATTTT.

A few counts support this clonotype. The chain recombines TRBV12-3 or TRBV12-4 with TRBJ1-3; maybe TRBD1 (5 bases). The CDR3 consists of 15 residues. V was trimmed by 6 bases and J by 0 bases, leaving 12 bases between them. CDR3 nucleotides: TGTGCCAGCAGCAAGGACAAGAGCTCTGGAAACACCATATATTTT. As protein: CASSKDKSSGNTIYF.

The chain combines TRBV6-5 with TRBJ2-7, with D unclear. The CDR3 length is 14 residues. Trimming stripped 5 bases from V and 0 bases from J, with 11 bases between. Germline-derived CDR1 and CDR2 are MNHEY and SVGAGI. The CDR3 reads CASSEFFSSYEQYF. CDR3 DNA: TGTGCCAGCAGTGAATTTTTCAGCTCCTACGAGCAGTACTTC.

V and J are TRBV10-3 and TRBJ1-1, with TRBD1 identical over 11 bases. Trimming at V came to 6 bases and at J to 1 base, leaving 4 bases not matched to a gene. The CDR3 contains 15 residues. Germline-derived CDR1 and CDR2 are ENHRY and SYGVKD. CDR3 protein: CAIRGQGDGNTEAFF. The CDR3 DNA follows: TGTGCCATCAGGGGACAGGGGGACGGGAACACTGAAGCTTTCTTT.

CDR3 sequence reads: CASSYYRGPTDTQYF. The CDR3 DNA sequence: TGTGCCAGCAGTTACTACAGGGGTCCCACAGATACGCAGTATTTT. V is TRBV12-3 or TRBV12-4 and J is TRBJ2-3, with 7 nucleotides matching TRBD1. CDR3 length equals 15 residues. With V trimmed by 4 bases and J by 2 bases, 6 bases remained unmatched.

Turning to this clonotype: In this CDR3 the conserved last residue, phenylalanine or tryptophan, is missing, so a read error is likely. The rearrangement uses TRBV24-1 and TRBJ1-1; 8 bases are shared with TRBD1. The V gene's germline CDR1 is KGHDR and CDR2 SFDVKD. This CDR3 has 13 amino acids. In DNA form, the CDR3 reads TGTGCCGCCAGGACAGGGCTCGGAACTGAAGCTTTCCCT. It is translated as CAARTGLGTEAFP.

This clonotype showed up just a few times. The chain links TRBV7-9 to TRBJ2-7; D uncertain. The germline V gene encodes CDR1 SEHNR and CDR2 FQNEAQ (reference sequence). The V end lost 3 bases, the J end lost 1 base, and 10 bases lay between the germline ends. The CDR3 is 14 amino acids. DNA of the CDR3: TGTGCCAGCAGCTTGGCCGGCAGGTCCTACGAGCAGTACTTC. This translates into CASSLAGRSYEQYF.

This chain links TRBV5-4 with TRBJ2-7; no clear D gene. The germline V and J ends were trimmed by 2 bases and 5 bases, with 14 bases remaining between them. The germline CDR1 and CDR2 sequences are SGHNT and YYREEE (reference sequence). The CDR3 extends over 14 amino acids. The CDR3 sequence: CASSLDTVLNEQYF. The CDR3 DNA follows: TGTGCCAGCAGCTTAGACACAGTGCTCAACGAGCAGTACTTC. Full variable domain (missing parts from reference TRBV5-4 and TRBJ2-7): ETGVTQSPTHLIKTRGQQVTLRCSSQSGHNTVSWYQQALGQGPQFIFQYYREEENGRGNFPPRFSGLQFPNYSSELNVNALELDDSALYLCASSLDTVLNEQYFGPGTRLTVT.

Here the CDR3 reads CASTLGQGENSPLHF. In DNA form, the CDR3 reads TGTGCCAGCACTTTGGGACAGGGAGAAAATTCACCCCTCCACTTT. The chain couples TRBV2 to TRBJ1-6, with TRBD1 matching 9 bases. Per germline, CDR1 SNHLY and CDR2 FYNNEI. J lost 7 bases, V lost 7 bases, and 8 bases had no gene match. The CDR3 contains 15 residues.

DNA for the CDR3: TGCAGTGCTGGGACGAAGAGTACCGGGGAGCTGTTTTTT. The encoded protein is CSAGTKSTGELFF. The chain uses TRBV20-1 and TRBJ2-2, with D perhaps assigned TRBD1 or TRBD2 (5 bases each). V was shortened by 5 bases and J by 5 bases, with 12 bases between the two germline ends. The CDR3 length is 13 residues. In germline, CDR1 is DFQATT, CDR2 SNEGSKA (reference sequence).

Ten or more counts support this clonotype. CDR3 sequence reads: CASSLDKTDPYEQYF. The DNA of the CDR3 is TGTGCCAGCAGCTTGGATAAGACAGACCCCTACGAGCAGTACTTC. This chain uses TRBV5-6 with TRBJ2-7, with D perhaps matching TRBD1 (5 bases). The CDR3 length is 15 residues. CDR1 and CDR2 from the germline V gene are SGHDT and YYEEEE. Trimming removed 0 bases from V and 2 bases from J, with 12 bases in between. The full variable domain, completed using reference TRBV5-6 and TRBJ2-7, is DAGVTQSPTHLIKTRGQQVTLRCSPKSGHDTVSWYQQALGQGPQFIFQYYEEEERQRGNFPDRFSGHQFPNYSSELNVNALLLGDSALYLCASSLDKTDPYEQYFGPGTRLTVT.